What follows are 30 T cell receptor beta chains derived from one specimen sequenced in a study of blood T cell repertoires in COVID-19. The table came from immunoSEQ multiplex PCR; TCRdb's copy has only in-frame clones and leaves some out. The profile covers 250,000 to 300,000 clones, with roughly 89% appearing a single time and less than 2% taken by the ten largest. The sample consisted of PBMCs or T cells enriched from blood (not recorded which). All receptors come from a middle-aged woman who had recovered from COVID-19.

The CDR3 nucleotides are TGCAGCGTTGAAGACGACTTGGAAAAACTGTTTTTT. Amino acids: CSVEDDLEKLFF. The chain combines TRBV29-1 with TRBJ1-4; D uncertain. Looked up from germline, CDR1 is SQVTM and CDR2 is ANQGSEA. This CDR3 is 12 amino acids long. The V end lost 0 bases, the J end lost 8 bases, and 7 bases lay between the germline ends.

The V gene is TRBV5-1, the J gene TRBJ2-1; 12 bases agree with TRBD2. The CDR3 is 16 residues long. In germline, CDR1 is SGHRS, CDR2 YFSETQ. V trimming: 0 bases; J trimming: 4 bases; junction bases outside the gene matches: 2. CDR3 in amino acids: CASSLATSGGYNEQFF. The CDR3 nucleotides read TGCGCCAGCAGCTTGGCCACTAGCGGGGGGTACAATGAGCAGTTCTTC.

This clone was counted ten times or more. V and J are TRBV27 and TRBJ2-5; 10 nucleotides agree with TRBD2. The CDR3 loop spans 15 amino acids. Trimming at V came to 2 bases and at J to 2 bases, leaving 2 bases not matched to a gene. CDR1 is MNHEY and CDR2 is SMNVEV in the germline V gene (reference sequence). CDR3 nucleotide sequence: TGTGCCAGCAGTTTAATAGCGGGAGGACAAGAGACCCAGTACTTC. Residues: CASSLIAGGQETQYF.

This chain links TRBV5-6 with TRBJ1-1; tentatively, D is TRBD1 (6 bases). The CDR3 runs 15 residues. Trimming left V 5 bases short and J 2 bases short, with 16 bases between. Germline V lookup: CDR1 SGHDT, CDR2 YYEEEE. CDR3 DNA sequence: TGTGCCAGCAGACCGGACAGATCAGCCAACACTGAAGCTTTCTTT. It yields the protein CASRPDRSANTEAFF.

The V gene is TRBV6-4, the J gene TRBJ2-5; a weak D match, TRBD2 (6 bases). The CDR3 extends over 13 amino acids. V lost 3 bases and J 4 bases, leaving 9 bases between the germline ends. CDR1 and CDR2 (germline): MRHNA, SNTAGT. The CDR3 loop is CASSERGGETQYF. The CDR3 nucleotides read TGTGCCAGCAGTGAGCGGGGAGGAGAGACCCAGTACTTC.

Note on this clone: Other nucleotide sequences in the sample specify the same CDR3. This chain connects TRBV7-2 to TRBJ1-5; D uncertain. V was shortened by 2 bases and J by 5 bases, with 7 bases between the two germline ends. The germline V gene has CDR1 SGHTA and CDR2 FQGNSA. The CDR3 runs 13 residues. DNA for the CDR3: TGTGCCAGCAGCTTACAAGGAGATCAGCCCCAGCATTTT. Protein: CASSLQGDQPQHF. The full variable domain, in which reference TRBV7-2 and TRBJ1-5 provide the parts outside the CDR3, is GAGVSQSPSNKVTEKGKDVELRCDPISGHTALYWYRQSLGQGLEFLIYFQGNSAPDKSGLPSDRFSAERTGGSVSTLTIQRTQQEDSAVYLCASSLQGDQPQHFGDGTRLSIL.

The chain carries TRBV27 and TRBJ1-6, with D maybe TRBD1 (6 bases). V shed 1 base and J shed 9 bases, with 13 bases lying between them. The CDR3 totals 15 residues. Germline CDR1 reads MNHEY; CDR2 reads SMNVEV (reference sequence). The CDR3 DNA follows: TGTGCCAGCAGTTTATATTTCGGACAGCCTTCACCCCTCCACTTT. The encoded protein is CASSLYFGQPSPLHF.

The chain is built from TRBV7-8 and TRBJ1-1; D is unresolved. Germline-derived CDR1 and CDR2 are SGHVS and FQNEAQ. The CDR3 totals 16 residues. V was pared by 2 bases and J by 0 bases, with 13 bases between. CDR3 sequence (DNA): TGTGCCAGCAGCTTAAGACCGAGGAGCATGAACACTGAAGCTTTCTTT. Encoded protein: CASSLRPRSMNTEAFF. Using reference TRBV7-8 and TRBJ1-1 for the parts outside the CDR3, the full variable domain is GAGVSQSPRYKVAKRGQDVALRCDPISGHVSLFWYQQALGQGPEFLTYFQNEAQLDKSGLPSDRFFAERPEGSVSTLKIQRTQQEDSAVYLCASSLRPRSMNTEAFFGQGTRLTVV.

The gene calls are TRBV7-9 and TRBJ1-1, with 9 bases aligning to TRBD1. This CDR3 region has 15 residues. V lost 5 bases and J lost 5; bases outside the gene matches: 9. The germline V gene has CDR1 SEHNR and CDR2 FQNEAQ (reference sequence). The CDR3 loop reads CASSPGQGKGTEAFF. The CDR3 DNA is TGTGCCAGCAGCCCAGGACAGGGGAAGGGGACTGAAGCTTTCTTT.

The J gene is TRBJ2-7, the V gene TRBV5-1; 16 positions match TRBD2. Unmatched junction bases numbered 6, after V lost 5 bases and J lost 1 base. The CDR3 totals 17 residues. Germline CDR1 SGHRS, CDR2 YFSETQ. CDR3 loop: CASRGTSGGATSYEQYF. CDR3 nucleotides: TGCGCCAGCAGAGGGACTAGCGGGGGGGCGACTTCCTACGAGCAGTACTTC.

Points on this clone: At one of its ends the junction is not consistent with the germline gene, which may arise from a read error. The genes are TRBV7-7 and TRBJ2-5; TRBD2 matches 9 bases. This CDR3 comprises 16 residues. From germline, CDR1 is SSHAT and CDR2 FNYEAQ (reference sequence). As DNA, the CDR3 is TGTGCTAGCAGCTTAGGGGTAGCGGGGGCCCAAGAGACCCAGTACTTC. Amino acids: CASSLGVAGAQETQYF.

This clone occurred a few times. The chain combines TRBV3-1 (or the pseudogene TRBV3-2) with TRBJ1-5, with a possible D match to TRBD1 (5 bases). CDR1 is LGHDT and CDR2 is YNNKEL in the germline V gene (reference sequence). This CDR3 is 16 amino acids long. Trimming shortened V by 4 bases and J by 9 bases, and 22 bases separated the two germline ends. In DNA, the CDR3 is TGTGCCAGCAGCCTAGGGATTCCAGGGTTGGTCTGGCCCCAGCATTTT. Protein: CASSLGIPGLVWPQHF.

The chain carries TRBV10-1 and TRBJ1-2, with 7 bases matching TRBD1. V lost 5 bases and J lost 1; bases outside the gene matches: 4. Germline lookup yields CDR1 WNHNN and CDR2 SYGVQD (reference sequence). The CDR3 length is 14 residues. The DNA for the CDR3 is TGCGCCAGCAGTAAGGACAGGAATAACTATGGCTACACCTTC. The encoded protein is CASSKDRNNYGYTF.

V and J are TRBV5-1 and TRBJ1-4; D unresolved. V was trimmed by 5 bases and J by 5 bases, leaving 10 bases between them. The CDR3 is 13 residues long. Germline lookup yields CDR1 SGHRS and CDR2 YFSETQ. CDR3 sequence reads: CASRTDVNEKLFF. CDR3 sequence (DNA): TGCGCCAGCAGAACAGACGTCAATGAAAAACTGTTTTTT.

The chain recombines TRBV25-1 with TRBJ2-2; D is uncertain. V was clipped by 3 bases and J by 1 base, with 9 bases between them. The CDR3 has 15 amino acids. Per the germline V gene, CDR1 is MGHDK and CDR2 is SYGVNS. The CDR3 reads CASSDDLLNTGELFF. The DNA for the CDR3 is TGTGCCAGCAGTGACGACTTACTGAACACCGGGGAGCTGTTTTTT.

The chain uses TRBV6-5 and TRBJ2-3; TRBD2 matches at 8 bases. CDR3 length: 13 amino acids. CDR1 is MNHEY and CDR2 is SVGAGI in the germline V gene. The trim removed 6 bases at V and 6 bases at J, leaving 5 bases unmatched. CDR3 amino acids: CASSPGGLDTQYF. The CDR3 nucleotides are TGTGCCAGCAGCCCGGGGGGGCTGGATACGCAGTATTTT.

The chain is built from TRBV5-8 and TRBJ2-3; 10 bases are a match to TRBD2. The CDR3 covers 18 residues. With V trimmed by 4 bases and J by 8 bases, 19 bases remained unmatched. Per germline, CDR1 SGHTS and CDR2 YDEGEE. The CDR3 protein is CASSPRSSGSLQRPTQYF. The CDR3 DNA follows: TGTGCCAGCAGCCCGAGGTCTAGCGGGAGTCTACAAAGACCTACGCAGTATTTT.

V is TRBV7-9 and J is TRBJ1-6, with 11 bases aligning to TRBD1. Germline values: CDR1 SEHNR, CDR2 FQNEAQ (reference sequence). The junction had 3 bases not matched to a gene; V was cut back by 1 base and J by 7 bases. CDR3 size: 16 residues. CDR3 in DNA: TGTGCCAGCAGCTTAGGGACAGGGGGCCTGAATTCACCCCTCCACTTT. Encoded protein: CASSLGTGGLNSPLHF.

The chain recombines TRBV4-1 with TRBJ2-1; 8 bases match TRBD2. J was trimmed by 6 bases and V by 6 bases; bases with no gene match: 4. CDR3 size: 13 residues. Germline V gives CDR1 MGHRA, CDR2 YSYEKL. The CDR3 DNA reads as TGCGCCAGCAGATCTAGCGGGCGCAATGAGCAGTTCTTC. Residues: CASRSSGRNEQFF.

This rearrangement joins TRBV14 to TRBJ1-3; 11 nucleotides agree with TRBD1. The CDR3 has 16 residues. V dropped 3 bases and J dropped 4; count of bases not matched to a gene: 5. CDR1 SGHDN and CDR2 FVKESK come from the germline V gene. The CDR3 DNA is TGTGCCAGCAGCCAGATGGGACAGGGGGTCGGAAACACCATATATTTT. This gives the protein CASSQMGQGVGNTIYF.

This clone was seen a handful of times. J is TRBJ2-3 and V is TRBV5-5; TRBD2 matches 7 bases. The CDR3 is 16 amino acids. Germline V gene lookup returns CDR1 SGHKS and CDR2 YYEKEE (reference sequence). J was trimmed by 2 bases and V by 0 bases; bases with no gene match: 6. CDR3 loop: CASSLVASGHTDTQYF. Here the CDR3 DNA reads TGTGCCAGCAGCTTGGTTGCTAGCGGACACACAGATACGCAGTATTTT.

CDR3 bases: TGTGCCAGCAGCCTAAGCCGACAGGGCTACTATGGCTACACCTTC. Translating gives CASSLSRQGYYGYTF. The chain uses TRBV14 and TRBJ1-2, with 7 bases identical to TRBD1. CDR3 length: 15 amino acids. V was clipped by 4 bases and J by 3 bases; unmatched bases: 8. Germline CDR1 and CDR2: SGHDN and FVKESK.

V is TRBV5-1 and J is TRBJ2-5, with 7 bases identical to TRBD2. Germline V gene data show CDR1 as SGHRS and CDR2 as YFSETQ. This CDR3 contains 14 residues. With 4 bases clipped from V and 2 bases from J, the junction kept 5 bases outside the gene matches. CDR3 nucleotides: TGCGCCAGCAGCCTAACGGGGGGACAAGAGACCCAGTACTTC. Translated, it gives CASSLTGGQETQYF.

The rearrangement uses TRBV27 and TRBJ1-4; perhaps TRBD1 as D (5 bases). Germline CDR1 reads MNHEY; CDR2 reads SMNVEV (reference sequence). V lost 0 bases, J lost 2 bases, and 10 bases lay in between. CDR3 size: 16 residues. The CDR3 here is CASSLSAGGTNEKLFF. DNA for the CDR3: TGTGCCAGCAGTTTATCGGCCGGGGGTACTAATGAAAAACTGTTTTTT.

The chain links TRBV11-2 to TRBJ2-7; D perhaps matches TRBD2 (7 bases). With 5 bases removed from V and 3 bases from J, the gap between germline ends came to 17 bases. Germline V gene data show CDR1 as SGHAT and CDR2 as FQNNGV. The CDR3 runs to 15 residues. This chain's CDR3 is CASSRGGGLVYEQYF. The CDR3 DNA follows: TGTGCCAGCAGCCGAGGCGGGGGCTTAGTCTACGAGCAGTACTTC.

This chain links TRBV7-9 with TRBJ2-2; 9 bases match TRBD1. The length of the CDR3 is 17 residues. Trimming removed 4 bases from V and 7 bases from J; junction bases left unmatched: 13. The germline V gene encodes CDR1 SEHNR and CDR2 FQNEAQ (reference sequence). DNA of the CDR3: TGTGCCAGCAGCTCTCCCTTGGGACAGGGTGTTAACGGGGAGCTGTTTTTT. It yields the protein CASSSPLGQGVNGELFF.

The V call is TRBV5-1, the J call TRBJ2-2, with D perhaps matching TRBD2 (6 bases). V dropped 0 bases and J dropped 7 bases, with 16 bases sitting between them. CDR1 is SGHRS, CDR2 YFSETQ, per germline. The CDR3 is 16 amino acids. The CDR3 nucleotides read TGCGCCAGCAGCTTGGGGCCACGGGGAGGTGTCGGGGAGCTGTTTTTT. The encoded protein is CASSLGPRGGVGELFF. The variable domain in full, with the rest retrieved from reference TRBV5-1 and TRBJ2-2, is KAGVTQTPRYLIKTRGQQVTLSCSPISGHRSVSWYQQTPGQGLQFLFEYFSETQRNKGNFPGRFSGRQFSNSRSEMNVSTLELGDSALYLCASSLGPRGGVGELFFGEGSRLTVL.

This chain joins TRBV19 and TRBJ1-5; D not certain. V lost 3 bases, J lost 2 bases, and 11 bases lay in between. Germline CDR1 reads LNHDA; CDR2 reads SQIVND (reference sequence). The CDR3 length is 15 residues. Here the CDR3 reads CASSMFPPGNQPQHF. The CDR3 nucleotides are TGTGCCAGTAGTATGTTCCCCCCGGGCAATCAGCCCCAGCATTTT.

V usage is TRBV5-4 and J usage is TRBJ1-2; 7 nucleotides line up with TRBD1. The CDR3 sequence is 14 residues long. The ends lost 2 bases at V and 4 bases at J; junction bases unmatched: 5. Germline V CDR1 and CDR2: SGHNT, YYREEE (reference sequence). The CDR3 spells CASSLLQGIYGYTF. DNA of the CDR3: TGTGCCAGCAGCTTACTACAGGGGATCTATGGCTACACCTTC.

The CDR3 region has the DNA TGCGCCAGCAGCTTGAATGCCGGGAACTATGGCTACACCTTC. It encodes CASSLNAGNYGYTF. J is TRBJ1-2 and V is TRBV5-1; unclear D gene. The CDR3 has 14 residues. CDR1 SGHRS and CDR2 YFSETQ come from the germline V gene. Between the trimmed V and J ends, which lost 1 base and 2 bases, there was a span of 9 bases.